Listed below are T cell receptor beta chains from one sample, sequenced in a study of cytomegalovirus exposure and HLA in healthy donors. Some clones are missing from TCRdb's copy, which holds only in-frame ones; the method was immunoSEQ multiplex PCR. This table has 90,000 to 110,000 clones, over 70% appearing once. Sequenced sample: PBMCs. These receptors were taken from a man aged 25 to 40 in good health and CMV-seronegative. CDR3s include the opening cysteine and the closing phenylalanine or tryptophan. The order of the fields is CDR3 DNA, CDR3 protein, clone size, J gene, D gene, V gene. D genes are given only for firm matches. Expanded clones get a size class; other rows say once, few or many, or leave the size out.

TGTGCCAGTAGTATGGGGGCGGGAGAAGAGACCCAGTACTTC CASSMGAGEETQYF NA TRBJ2-5 NA TRBV19
TGTGCCATCGGGGCAGGGGCTGGGGAGACCCAGTACTTC CAIGAGAGETQYF NA TRBJ2-5 NA TRBV10-3
TGTGCCAGCAGCCCCCAGCCGGCCAGGGGGGACTTCGAGCAGTACTTC CASSPQPARGDFEQYF few TRBJ2-7 NA TRBV6-6
TGTGCCAGCAGCTCCACAGGGGCAGGGGATACGCAGTATTTT CASSSTGAGDTQYF NA TRBJ2-3 TRBD1 TRBV5-4
TGCGCCAGCAGCTTGCGGGGCGGGAGGGCCTACGAGCAGTACTTC CASSLRGGRAYEQYF NA TRBJ2-7 TRBD2 TRBV5-1
TGTGCCTGGAGCCCCACCCGTCTGACAGGGGGCTACGAGCAGTACTTC CAWSPTRLTGGYEQYF NA TRBJ2-7 TRBD1 TRBV30
TGCGCCAGCAGCTTGCGCCAGGGGGCCGGCACTGAAGCTTTCTTT CASSLRQGAGTEAFF few TRBJ1-1 TRBD1 TRBV5-1
TGTGCCAGCAGCTTAGCCCGACTAGCGGGGACACAAGAGACCCAGTACTTC CASSLARLAGTQETQYF NA TRBJ2-5 TRBD2 TRBV7-2
TGTGCCATCAGTGAGAGAGGGACACCCCCGGGGCCCCAGCATTTT CAISERGTPPGPQHF NA TRBJ1-5 NA TRBV10-3
TGTGCCAGCAGACCCTCGAGAGCTGGGGCCAACGTCCTGACTTTC CASRPSRAGANVLTF few TRBJ2-6 NA TRBV28
TGTGCCAGTAGTCCCGGACAGGGGGCAACTGAAGCTTTCTTT CASSPGQGATEAFF NA TRBJ1-1 TRBD1 TRBV19
TGTGCCTGGAGTAAACAGGGTCCCTACGAGCAGTACTTC CAWSKQGPYEQYF NA TRBJ2-7 NA TRBV30
TGTGCCAGCAGCTTGTATACTAGCGGAGATACGCAGTATTTT CASSLYTSGDTQYF NA TRBJ2-3 TRBD2 TRBV5-6
TGTGCCAGCTCAACCGGGACAGGGGAGTATGGCTACACCTTC CASSTGTGEYGYTF NA TRBJ1-2 TRBD1 TRBV18
TGCGCCAGCAGCTTGGGACATCCGAACACTGAAGCTTTCTTT CASSLGHPNTEAFF NA TRBJ1-1 NA TRBV5-1
TGTGCCAGTAGTCTCCGACAGGGGGCGGATACTGAAGCTTTCTTT CASSLRQGADTEAFF NA TRBJ1-1 TRBD1 TRBV19
TGTGCCAGTAGTATTCCGGGTACCTCGGGAGAAAAACTGTTTTTT CASSIPGTSGEKLFF NA TRBJ1-4 NA TRBV19
TGTGCCAGCAGCGTAGACGCAGGTCAGCCCCAGCATTTT CASSVDAGQPQHF NA TRBJ1-5 NA TRBV9
TGCGCCAGCAGCAACCTCGGACTAGCGGGAAGCCTCCAGTACTTC CASSNLGLAGSLQYF NA TRBJ2-7 TRBD2 TRBV4-1
TGTGCCAGCAGCGTTAGCGGGGGGGCGGGGGAGCAGTTCTTC CASSVSGGAGEQFF few TRBJ2-1 TRBD2 TRBV9
TGTGCCAGCAGCGCCGCCGGGACAGGGAACACCGGGGAGCTGTTTTTT CASSAAGTGNTGELFF NA TRBJ2-2 TRBD1 TRBV5-6
TGTGCCATCAGTTTAGCGGGGGGATACACAGATACGCAGTATTTT CAISLAGGYTDTQYF NA TRBJ2-3 TRBD2 TRBV10-3
TGCGCCAGCAGCCAAGACAGGGATGAAGCTTTCTTT CASSQDRDEAFF few TRBJ1-1 TRBD1 TRBV5-1
TGCAGCGTGCGAGCGGATCAAGAGACCCAGTACTTC CSVRADQETQYF NA TRBJ2-5 NA TRBV29-1
TGTGCCAGCAGCTGGGTGGAGTACGATACGCAGTATTTT CASSWVEYDTQYF few TRBJ2-3 NA TRBV5-6
TGTGCCAGCAGCCGAACGAGAGACAGGGGTAACACCGGGGAGCTGTTTTTT CASSRTRDRGNTGELFF NA TRBJ2-2 TRBD1 TRBV13
TGTGCCAGCAGCTTGGGAGGACTAGCGGGCGATGAGCAGTTCTTC CASSLGGLAGDEQFF NA TRBJ2-1 TRBD2 TRBV5-4
TGTGCCAGCAGCTACGGGGGTTTGGAGACCCAGTACTTC CASSYGGLETQYF NA TRBJ2-5 NA TRBV7-9
TGTGCCAGCATCCCTAGCGGGTTCGTTGGGAATGAGCAGTTCTTC CASIPSGFVGNEQFF NA TRBJ2-1 TRBD2 TRBV6-1
TGTGCCAGCAGGCGCGGGGAGGAAAGGGAGACCCAGTACTTC CASRRGEERETQYF NA TRBJ2-5 NA TRBV6-1
TGTGCCAGCTCACCATATCGTACAGGGGGAACTGGGGCCAACGTCCTGACTTTC CASSPYRTGGTGANVLTF NA TRBJ2-6 TRBD1 TRBV18
TGTGCCAGCAGTTCCTTGACAGGGAACTATGGCTACACCTTC CASSSLTGNYGYTF NA TRBJ1-2 TRBD1 TRBV28
TGTGCCAGTAGTATAGCCCCGTATCAGCCCCAGCATTTT CASSIAPYQPQHF NA TRBJ1-5 NA TRBV19
TGTGCCAGCAGCTTAGAGGGACAGGGGAGTTCCTACGAGCAGTACTTC CASSLEGQGSSYEQYF NA TRBJ2-7 TRBD1 TRBV13
TGTGCCAGCAGCCAAGTTCCCGGGGGCCAAGAGACCCAGTACTTC CASSQVPGGQETQYF NA TRBJ2-5 NA TRBV5-6
TGCGCCAGCAGCGCTCTGGACAGATCCTACGAGCAGTACTTC CASSALDRSYEQYF few TRBJ2-7 NA TRBV5-1
TGTGCCAGCAGCCTAGCGGCCTACGAGCAGTACTTC CASSLAAYEQYF NA TRBJ2-7 TRBD2 TRBV5-6
TGTGCCTCCCACAGCGGGAACACTGAAGCTTTCTTT CASHSGNTEAFF NA TRBJ1-1 NA TRBV10-3
TGTGCCAGCAGCCAAGATGGGCTAGCGGGAGGGCCCAATGAGCAGTTCTTC CASSQDGLAGGPNEQFF few TRBJ2-1 TRBD2 TRBV4-2
TGCGCCAGCATCAGACAGGCAAGTTTCATGAACACTGAAGCTTTCTTT CASIRQASFMNTEAFF NA TRBJ1-1 NA TRBV4-1
TGTGCCAGCAGTAGGGGGGAGACCCAGTACTTC CASSRGETQYF NA TRBJ2-5 NA TRBV25-1
TGTGCCAGCAGCTCCTCCGCGGCGGGTAGGGAGACCCAGTACTTC CASSSSAAGRETQYF NA TRBJ2-5 NA TRBV5-4
TGTGCCAGCAGCTTGTGGCGACTTTCAAACTCTGGGGCCAACGTCCTGACTTTC CASSLWRLSNSGANVLTF NA TRBJ2-6 NA TRBV5-4
TGCGCCAGCAGCCACGGATCCGGGGACATGGGAGAGACCCAGTACTTC CASSHGSGDMGETQYF NA TRBJ2-5 NA TRBV4-1
TGTGCCAGCAGCTTGGCACAGGGGGCGCGGGGCTACACCTTC CASSLAQGARGYTF NA TRBJ1-2 TRBD1 TRBV5-6
TGTGCCAGCTCACCCGGGACAGGGGCTAGAAATTCACCCCTCCACTTT CASSPGTGARNSPLHF NA TRBJ1-6 TRBD1 TRBV18
TGTGCCACCACAGGGCGGTATGGCTACACCTTC CATTGRYGYTF NA TRBJ1-2 NA TRBV28
TGTGCCAGCAGAAGAGGACAGGTACAACTAGCTCAGTATTTT CASRRGQVQLAQYF NA TRBJ2-3 NA TRBV6-5
TGTGCCAGCAGTCTTAATCAGCCCCAGCATTTT CASSLNQPQHF few TRBJ1-5 NA TRBV28
TGTGCCAGTAGTATCCCCGGGATGAACACTGAAGCTTTCTTT CASSIPGMNTEAFF NA TRBJ1-1 NA TRBV19
TGTGCCTGGAGTAAAGGACTAGCGGGCAATGAGCAGTTCTTC CAWSKGLAGNEQFF NA TRBJ2-1 TRBD2 TRBV30
TGCAGCGTTAGCCAGGACAGGGGAGGTGGCTACACCTTC CSVSQDRGGGYTF NA TRBJ1-2 TRBD1 TRBV29-1
TGTGCCAGCAGTATAACAGGGGGCATAGATACGCAGTATTTT CASSITGGIDTQYF NA TRBJ2-3 TRBD1 TRBV2